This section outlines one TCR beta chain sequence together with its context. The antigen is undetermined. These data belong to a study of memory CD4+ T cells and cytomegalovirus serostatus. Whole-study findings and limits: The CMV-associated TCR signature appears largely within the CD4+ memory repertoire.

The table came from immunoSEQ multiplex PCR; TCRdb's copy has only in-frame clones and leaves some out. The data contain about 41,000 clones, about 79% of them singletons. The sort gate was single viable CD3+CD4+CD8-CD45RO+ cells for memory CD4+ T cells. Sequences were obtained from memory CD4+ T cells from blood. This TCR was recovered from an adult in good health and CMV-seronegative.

This chain's CDR3 is CASSDYSYEQYF. For the CDR3, the DNA is TGTGCCAGCAGTGACTACTCATACGAGCAGTACTTC. V usage is TRBV2 and J usage is TRBJ2-7; D gene uncertain. V dropped 3 bases and J dropped 4 bases, with 7 bases sitting between them. Germline V CDR1 and CDR2: SNHLY, FYNNEI. This CDR3 is built from 12 residues.